One sample yielded the 23 T cell receptor beta chains listed below, sequenced in a study of cytomegalovirus exposure and HLA in healthy donors. The PCR made use of 60 Vbeta and 13 Jbeta primers. The repertoire was sequenced with immunoSEQ multiplex PCR; TCRdb's copy has only in-frame clones and lacks some. The sample includes over 150,000 clones, roughly 87% seen only once; the top ten take about 0.24%. Specimen: PBMCs. These receptors originate from a girl under three years old in good health and CMV-seronegative.

The V call is TRBV16, the J call TRBJ1-2; D uncertain. There are 14 residues in the CDR3. Deletions cut 3 bases from V and 4 bases from J, with 12 bases between. The germline V gene has CDR1 KGHSY and CDR2 FQNENV. CDR3 DNA: TGTGCCAGCAGCCAGGGCCCGGCAGGCTATGGCTACACCTTC. This encodes CASSQGPAGYGYTF.

J is TRBJ2-7 and V is TRBV18; no clear D. Germline CDR1 KGHSH, CDR2 LQKENI. The V end was cut by 6 bases, the J end by 3 bases, with 12 bases between. The CDR3 is 13 amino acids. The CDR3 bases are TGTGCCAGCTCCCCCACCGGCGGCTACGAGCAGTACTTC. Its translation: CASSPTGGYEQYF.

The rearrangement joins TRBV5-1 to TRBJ2-7, with TRBD2 matching 8 bases. Germline CDR1 reads SGHRS; CDR2 reads YFSETQ. The ends lost 3 bases at V and 5 bases at J; junction bases unmatched: 10. This CDR3 is 15 amino acids long. The CDR3 is CASSYISGGSDEQYF. The CDR3 coding sequence is TGCGCCAGCAGCTATATAAGCGGGGGCTCGGACGAGCAGTACTTC.

About this clone itself: The same CDR3 can be traced to other DNA sequences in this sample. This chain links TRBV5-1 with TRBJ1-4; possible D gene TRBD1, 6 bases. Germline CDR1 is SGHRS and CDR2 is YFSETQ. The CDR3 is 13 residues long. V was clipped by 0 bases and J by 7 bases, with 7 bases between them. The CDR3 coding sequence is TGCGCCAGCAGCTTGGGAGGGGGTGAAAAACTGTTTTTT. As protein: CASSLGGGEKLFF.

This chain connects TRBV18 to TRBJ2-7, with 8 bases aligning to TRBD1. The germline V gene has CDR1 KGHSH and CDR2 LQKENI. V trimming: 3 bases; J trimming: 3 bases; junction bases outside the gene matches: 4. The CDR3 loop spans 14 amino acids. The CDR3 loop reads CASSPTTGDYEQYF. The CDR3 bases are TGTGCCAGCTCACCGACGACAGGGGACTACGAGCAGTACTTC.

The rearrangement joins TRBV19 to TRBJ1-4; D remains unclear. This CDR3 contains 16 residues. CDR1 is LNHDA and CDR2 is SQIVND in the germline V gene (reference sequence). V was cut by 7 bases and J by 0 bases, with 15 bases left in between. The CDR3 sequence is CASKGTAVATNEKLFF. CDR3 DNA: TGTGCCAGTAAAGGAACAGCCGTTGCAACTAATGAAAAACTGTTTTTT.

This chain uses TRBV18 with TRBJ1-5; the D is unclear. CDR3 length: 15 residues. CDR1 KGHSH and CDR2 LQKENI come from the germline V gene. Between the trimmed V and J ends, which lost 3 bases and 1 base, there was a span of 10 bases. The CDR3 protein is CASSPGIVSNQPQHF. As DNA, the CDR3 is TGTGCCAGCTCACCTGGCATCGTGAGCAATCAGCCCCAGCATTTT.

The chain employs TRBV4-1 and TRBJ1-4, with 10 nucleotides matching TRBD1. J was trimmed by 5 bases and V by 4 bases; bases with no gene match: 16. Germline V gene data show CDR1 as MGHRA and CDR2 as YSYEKL. The CDR3 covers 19 residues. The CDR3 spells CASSPTLFGTGDSNEKLFF. The CDR3 DNA is TGCGCCAGCAGCCCTACACTATTCGGGACAGGGGATTCAAATGAAAAACTGTTTTTT.

The chain joins TRBV6-1 to TRBJ2-7; 7 nucleotides align to TRBD2. The CDR3 is made up of 14 amino acids. In germline, CDR1 is MNHNS, CDR2 SASEGT. Germline trimming cut 2 bases from V and 2 bases from J; bases unmatched to any gene: 3. CDR3 amino acids: CASSESRGAYEQYF. The CDR3 DNA follows: TGTGCCAGCAGTGAATCCCGGGGGGCCTACGAGCAGTACTTC.

This rearrangement joins TRBV9 to TRBJ2-1; TRBD2 matches at 14 bases. CDR3 length: 17 residues. V lost 4 bases and J lost 0; bases outside the gene matches: 3. Germline assignment: CDR1 SGDLS and CDR2 YYNGEE. The CDR3 spells CASSLGTSGGSYNEQFF. CDR3 in DNA: TGTGCCAGCAGCCTGGGGACTAGCGGGGGCTCCTACAATGAGCAGTTCTTC.

This clone was seen only once. The V gene is TRBV6-5, the J gene TRBJ1-2; a possible D gene is TRBD1 (5 bases). Germline values: CDR1 MNHEY, CDR2 SVGAGI. V lost 10 bases, J lost 8 bases, and 20 bases lay in between. This CDR3 is 13 amino acids long. The DNA for the CDR3 is TGTGCCACCTACTCGGGGGGAGTAGGCGGCTACACCTTC. Its protein product is CATYSGGVGGYTF.

The V and J genes are TRBV30 and TRBJ2-7; 9 positions agree with TRBD1. Germline assignment: CDR1 GTSNPN and CDR2 SVGIG (reference sequence). With V trimmed by 0 bases and J by 7 bases, 7 bases remained unmatched. This CDR3 is built from 14 residues. CDR3 amino acids: CAWSVDRGGWEQYF. The CDR3 nucleotides read TGTGCCTGGAGTGTAGACAGGGGGGGTTGGGAGCAGTACTTC.

The chain has TRBV5-6 and TRBJ1-5, with a tentative D call TRBD1 (6 bases). V was cut by 0 bases and J by 4 bases, with 14 bases left in between. The germline V gene has CDR1 SGHDT and CDR2 YYEEEE. The CDR3 covers 16 residues. The CDR3 nucleotides are TGTGCCAGCAGCTTGGCTATTGGACAGCCTAATCAGCCCCAGCATTTT. Residues: CASSLAIGQPNQPQHF.

Turning to this clone: Different DNA sequences within this sample yield the same CDR3. This chain links TRBV9 with TRBJ2-1, with 8 bases that match TRBD2. This CDR3 contains 16 residues. The trim removed 0 bases at V and 1 base at J, leaving 3 bases unmatched. Germline CDR1 SGDLS, CDR2 YYNGEE. CDR3: CASSVAGGRSYNEQFF. In DNA form, the CDR3 reads TGTGCCAGCAGCGTAGCGGGGGGGCGGTCCTACAATGAGCAGTTCTTC.

This clone was seen only once. J is TRBJ2-1 and V is TRBV4-1; D call uncertain. CDR3 size: 13 residues. The germline V gene encodes CDR1 MGHRA and CDR2 YSYEKL. Trimming shortened V by 4 bases and J by 7 bases, and 11 bases separated the two germline ends. This CDR3 reads CASSLLERNEQFF. The CDR3 region has the DNA TGCGCCAGCAGCCTGTTGGAGAGGAATGAGCAGTTCTTC.

V gene TRBV4-1 combines with J gene TRBJ1-4, with D uncertain. Per germline, CDR1 MGHRA and CDR2 YSYEKL. CDR3 length: 15 residues. V lost 1 base and J 3 bases, leaving 9 bases between the germline ends. The CDR3 nucleotides are TGCGCCAGCAGCCAAGTCCGAAGCGCTAATGAAAAACTGTTTTTT. This gives the protein CASSQVRSANEKLFF.

This rearrangement joins TRBV7-6 to TRBJ2-1; 9 nucleotides agree with TRBD2. Germline V gene sequence: CDR1 SGHVS, CDR2 FNYEAQ. This CDR3 is 15 amino acids long. With V trimmed by 1 base and J by 9 bases, 7 bases remained unmatched. DNA for the CDR3: TGTGCCAGCAGCTTAGATAGCGGGAGTGTACGTGAGCAGTTCTTC. Its translation is CASSLDSGSVREQFF.

This clone was seen only once. The rearrangement joins TRBV5-4 to TRBJ2-7; a weak D match, TRBD1 (7 bases). Germline V gives CDR1 SGHNT, CDR2 YYREEE (reference sequence). CDR3 length equals 15 residues. The ends were cut back, 5 bases at V and 3 bases at J, with 18 bases in the middle. Here the CDR3 DNA reads TGTGCCAGCAGTCAGGGGGGAGTTAAAGTCTACGAGCAGTACTTC. It encodes CASSQGGVKVYEQYF.

About this clone: This sample includes further DNA sequences coding for the same CDR3. The J gene is TRBJ2-3, the V gene TRBV9; TRBD1 matches 7 bases. V gave up 0 bases and J gave up 3 bases; unmatched junction bases: 1. The length of the CDR3 is 14 residues. CDR1 is SGDLS, CDR2 YYNGEE, per germline. In DNA form, the CDR3 reads TGTGCCAGCAGCGTAGGACAGGGAACAGATACGCAGTATTTT. It yields the protein CASSVGQGTDTQYF.

V is TRBV7-2 and J is TRBJ2-5, with 8 nucleotides matching TRBD1. This CDR3 has 15 residues. Germline CDR1 SGHTA, CDR2 FQGNSA. V shed 4 bases, J shed 5 bases, and the junction held 9 bases outside the gene matches. CDR3 amino acids: CASSSRRQGRETQYF. The CDR3 DNA follows: TGTGCCAGCAGCTCCAGAAGACAGGGGAGGGAGACCCAGTACTTC.

This chain joins TRBV5-1 and TRBJ2-7; no firm D call. This CDR3 region has 11 residues. The V gene's germline CDR1 is SGHRS and CDR2 YFSETQ. V was cut by 5 bases and J by 1 base, with 4 bases left in between. CDR3 residues: CASRESYEQYF. The DNA of the CDR3 is TGCGCCAGCAGGGAGTCCTACGAGCAGTACTTC.

The gene calls are TRBV27 and TRBJ1-1; D might be TRBD1 (5 bases). V lost 6 bases to trimming and J lost 2 bases, with 19 bases between them. Germline V gene lookup returns CDR1 MNHEY and CDR2 SMNVEV (reference sequence). This CDR3 spans 16 amino acids. The CDR3 loop reads CASRSSGELLNTEAFF. The CDR3 coding sequence is TGTGCCAGCAGGTCATCGGGGGAATTACTAAACACTGAAGCTTTCTTT.

This chain links TRBV19 with TRBJ1-2; possibly TRBD1 for D (6 bases). The V gene's germline CDR1 is LNHDA and CDR2 SQIVND (reference sequence). CDR3 length: 11 amino acids. Trimming shortened V by 8 bases and J by 7 bases, and 11 bases separated the two germline ends. The CDR3 DNA reads as TGTGCCAGTCAACAGGGACGTGGCTACACCTTC. It encodes CASQQGRGYTF.